This T cell receptor beta chain was retrieved from a study of T cell responses to AZD1222 COVID-19 vaccine. On this clone itself: Its antigen remains unidentified.

TCRdb keeps only in-frame clones here, not all; method: immunoSEQ multiplex PCR. This sample's table reports 150,000 or so clones. Findings and limits, study-wide: Reports say nearly half of spike-specific TCRs go after unmutated variant regions.

Trimming took 6 bases from V and 7 from J; bases not matched to a gene: 1. CDR3 length equals 13 residues. Germline V gene lookup returns CDR1 SNHLY and CDR2 FYNNEI. Material for sequencing was peripheral blood. The sequence was collected from an adult in good health. The chain combines TRBV2 with TRBJ1-6; 9 bases align to TRBD1. The CDR3 here is CASRGQGNSPLHF. The CDR3 bases are TGTGCCAGCAGGGGACAGGGAAATTCACCCCTCCACTTT. The full variable domain, completed using reference TRBV2 and TRBJ1-6, is EPEVTQTPSHQVTQMGQEVILRCVPISNHLYFYWYRQILGQKVEFLVSFYNNEISEKSEIFDDQFSVERPDGSNFTLKIRSTKLEDSAMYFCASRGQGNSPLHFGNGTRLTVT.